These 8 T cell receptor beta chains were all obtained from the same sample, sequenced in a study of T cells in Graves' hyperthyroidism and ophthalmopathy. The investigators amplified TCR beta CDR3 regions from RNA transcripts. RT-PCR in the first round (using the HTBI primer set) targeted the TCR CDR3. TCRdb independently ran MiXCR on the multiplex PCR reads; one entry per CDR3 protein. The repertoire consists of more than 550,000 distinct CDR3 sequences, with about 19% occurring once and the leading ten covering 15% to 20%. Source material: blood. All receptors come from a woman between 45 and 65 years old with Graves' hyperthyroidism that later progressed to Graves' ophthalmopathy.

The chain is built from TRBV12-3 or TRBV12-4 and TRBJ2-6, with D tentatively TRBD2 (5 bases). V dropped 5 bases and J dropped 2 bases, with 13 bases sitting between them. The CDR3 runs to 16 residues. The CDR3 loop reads CASSPPGMAGANVLTF. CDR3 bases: TGTGCCAGCAGTCCCCCCGGGATGGCTGGGGCCAACGTCCTGACTTTC.

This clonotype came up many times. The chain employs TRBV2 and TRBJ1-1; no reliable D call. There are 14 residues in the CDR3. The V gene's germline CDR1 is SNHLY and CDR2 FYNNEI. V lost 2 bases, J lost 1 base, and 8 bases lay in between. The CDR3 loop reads CASSEWESNTEAFF. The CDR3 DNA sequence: TGTGCCAGCAGTGAATGGGAGTCGAACACTGAAGCTTTCTTT.

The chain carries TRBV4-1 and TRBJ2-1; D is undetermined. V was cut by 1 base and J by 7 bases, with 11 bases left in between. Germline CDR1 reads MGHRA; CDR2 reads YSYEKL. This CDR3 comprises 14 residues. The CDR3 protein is CASSQAPAANEQFF. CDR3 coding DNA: TGCGCCAGCAGCCAAGCCCCAGCTGCGAATGAGCAGTTCTTC.

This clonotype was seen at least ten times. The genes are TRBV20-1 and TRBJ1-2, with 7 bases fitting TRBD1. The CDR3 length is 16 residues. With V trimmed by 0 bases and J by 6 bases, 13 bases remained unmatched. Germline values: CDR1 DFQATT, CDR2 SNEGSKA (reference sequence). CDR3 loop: CSARDSGAGGSHGYTF. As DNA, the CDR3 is TGCAGTGCTAGAGATAGCGGGGCAGGGGGAAGTCATGGCTACACCTTC.

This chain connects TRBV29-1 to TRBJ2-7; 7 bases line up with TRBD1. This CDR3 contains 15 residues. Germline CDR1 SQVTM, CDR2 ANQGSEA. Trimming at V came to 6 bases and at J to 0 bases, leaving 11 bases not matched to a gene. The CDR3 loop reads CSVTPGQPSSYEQYF. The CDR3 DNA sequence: TGCAGCGTGACCCCGGGACAGCCGAGCTCCTACGAGCAGTACTTC.

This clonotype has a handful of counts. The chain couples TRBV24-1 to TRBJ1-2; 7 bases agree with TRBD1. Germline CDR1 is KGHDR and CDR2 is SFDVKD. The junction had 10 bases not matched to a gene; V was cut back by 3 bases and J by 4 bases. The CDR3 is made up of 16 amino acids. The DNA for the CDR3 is TGTGCCACCAGTGATCCGCAGACAGGGAGTCCCTATGGCTACACCTTC. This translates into CATSDPQTGSPYGYTF.

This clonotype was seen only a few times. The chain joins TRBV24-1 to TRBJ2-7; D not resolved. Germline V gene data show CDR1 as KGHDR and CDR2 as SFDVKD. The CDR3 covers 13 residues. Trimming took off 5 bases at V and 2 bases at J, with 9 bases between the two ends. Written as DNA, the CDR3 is TGTGCCACCAGTGGTCAGACAACCTACGAGCAGTACTTC. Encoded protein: CATSGQTTYEQYF.

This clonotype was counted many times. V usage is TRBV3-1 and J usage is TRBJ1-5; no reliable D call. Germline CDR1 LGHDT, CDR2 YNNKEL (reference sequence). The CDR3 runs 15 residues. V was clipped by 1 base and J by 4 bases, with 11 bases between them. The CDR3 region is CASSQASSPNQPQHF. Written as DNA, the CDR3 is TGTGCCAGCAGCCAAGCGTCGTCACCTAATCAGCCCCAGCATTTT.